This T cell receptor (beta chain) was retrieved from a study of blood T cells in healthy people across ages. The junction had 8 bases not matched to a gene; V was cut back by 5 bases and J by 5 bases. Germline CDR1 reads KGHDR; CDR2 reads SFDVKD. The CDR3 has 15 residues. It was with a sample-barcoded 5' primer and a J-beta primer mix that a second PCR of about 7 to 12 cycles was run. Each CDR3 protein is one row after TCRdb ran MiXCR on the 5' RACE reads. This table has hundreds of thousands of distinct CDR3 sequences, 32% appearing once. The sample was blood. The clonotype was recovered from a woman aged 80 or over in good health. The rearrangement uses TRBV24-1 and TRBJ2-7, with 10 bases identical to TRBD1. The CDR3 bases are TGTGCCACCAGTGTACCGGGACAGGGGATGAACGAGCAGTACTTC. Amino acid sequence: CATSVPGQGMNEQYF.